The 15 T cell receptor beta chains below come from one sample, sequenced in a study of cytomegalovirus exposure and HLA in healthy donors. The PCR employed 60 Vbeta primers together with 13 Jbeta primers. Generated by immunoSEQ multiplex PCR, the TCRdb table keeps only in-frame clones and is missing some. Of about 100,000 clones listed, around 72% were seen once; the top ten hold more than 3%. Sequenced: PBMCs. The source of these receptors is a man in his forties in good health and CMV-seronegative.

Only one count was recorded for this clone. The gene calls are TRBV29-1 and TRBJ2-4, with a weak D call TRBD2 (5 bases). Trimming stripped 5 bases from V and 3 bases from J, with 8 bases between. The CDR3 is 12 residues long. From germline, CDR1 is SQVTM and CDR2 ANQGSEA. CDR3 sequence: CSVHAGKNIQYF. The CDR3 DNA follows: TGCAGCGTTCATGCGGGCAAAAACATTCAGTACTTC.

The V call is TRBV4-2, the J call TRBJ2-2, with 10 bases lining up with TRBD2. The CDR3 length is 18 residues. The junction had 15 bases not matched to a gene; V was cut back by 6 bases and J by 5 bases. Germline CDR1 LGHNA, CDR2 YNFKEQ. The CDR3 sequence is CASSTQGFSGGSTGELFF. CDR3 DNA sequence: TGTGCCAGCAGTACACAGGGGTTTAGCGGGGGGTCGACCGGGGAGCTGTTTTTT.

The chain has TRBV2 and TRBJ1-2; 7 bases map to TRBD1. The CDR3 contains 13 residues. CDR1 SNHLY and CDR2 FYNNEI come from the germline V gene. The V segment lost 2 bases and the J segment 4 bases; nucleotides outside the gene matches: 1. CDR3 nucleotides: TGTGCCAGCAGTGAAAACAGGGGCTATGGCTACACCTTC. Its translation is CASSENRGYGYTF.

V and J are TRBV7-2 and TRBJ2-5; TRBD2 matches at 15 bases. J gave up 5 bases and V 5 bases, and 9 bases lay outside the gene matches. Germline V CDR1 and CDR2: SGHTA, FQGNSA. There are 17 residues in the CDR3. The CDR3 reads CASSHGLAGGLGETQYF. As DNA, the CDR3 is TGTGCCAGCAGCCACGGACTAGCGGGGGGGCTGGGGGAGACCCAGTACTTC.

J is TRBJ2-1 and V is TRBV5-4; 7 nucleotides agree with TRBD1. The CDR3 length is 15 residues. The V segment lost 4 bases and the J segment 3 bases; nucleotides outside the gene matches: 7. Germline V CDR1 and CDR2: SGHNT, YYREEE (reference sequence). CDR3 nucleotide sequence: TGTGCCAGCAGCCGGGACAGTGGGGACTACAATGAGCAGTTCTTC. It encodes CASSRDSGDYNEQFF.

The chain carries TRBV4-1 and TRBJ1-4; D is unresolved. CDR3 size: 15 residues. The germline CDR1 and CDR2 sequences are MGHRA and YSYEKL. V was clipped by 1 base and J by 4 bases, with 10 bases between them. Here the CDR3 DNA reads TGCGCCAGCAGCCAAGGGTTTCCACTTAATGAAAAACTGTTTTTT. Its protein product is CASSQGFPLNEKLFF.

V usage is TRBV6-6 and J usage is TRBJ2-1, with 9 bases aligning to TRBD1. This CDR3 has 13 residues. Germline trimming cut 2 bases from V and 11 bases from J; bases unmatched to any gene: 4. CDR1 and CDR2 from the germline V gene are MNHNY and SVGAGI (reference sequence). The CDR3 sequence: CASSYRDRDKQFF. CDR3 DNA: TGTGCCAGCAGTTACCGGGACAGGGATAAGCAGTTCTTC.

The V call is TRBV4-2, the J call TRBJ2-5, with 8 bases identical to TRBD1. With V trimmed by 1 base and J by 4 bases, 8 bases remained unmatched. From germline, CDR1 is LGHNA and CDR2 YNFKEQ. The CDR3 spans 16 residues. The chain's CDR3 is CASSQGQRQGRETQYF. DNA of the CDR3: TGTGCCAGCAGCCAAGGGCAGCGACAGGGGCGAGAGACCCAGTACTTC.

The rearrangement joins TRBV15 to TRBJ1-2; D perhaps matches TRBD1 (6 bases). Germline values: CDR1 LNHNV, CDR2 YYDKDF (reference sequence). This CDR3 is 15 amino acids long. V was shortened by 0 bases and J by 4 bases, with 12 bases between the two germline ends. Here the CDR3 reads CATSRDLTGIYGYTF. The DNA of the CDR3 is TGTGCCACCAGCAGAGACCTTACAGGGATCTATGGCTACACCTTC.

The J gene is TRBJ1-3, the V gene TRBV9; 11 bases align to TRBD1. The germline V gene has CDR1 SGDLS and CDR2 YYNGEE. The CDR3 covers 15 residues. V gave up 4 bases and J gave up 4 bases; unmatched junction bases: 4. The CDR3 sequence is CASSPWDRGGNTIYF. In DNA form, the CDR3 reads TGTGCCAGCAGCCCCTGGGACAGGGGGGGAAACACCATATATTTT.

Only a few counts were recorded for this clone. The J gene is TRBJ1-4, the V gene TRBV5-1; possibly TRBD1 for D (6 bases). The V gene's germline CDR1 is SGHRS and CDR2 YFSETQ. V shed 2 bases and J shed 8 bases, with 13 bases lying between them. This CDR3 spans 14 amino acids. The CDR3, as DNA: TGCGCCAGCAGCTTTGCGTGGGGGGGCGAAAAACTGTTTTTT. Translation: CASSFAWGGEKLFF.

The CDR3 sequence: CASSPTSGGYDTQYF. The CDR3 DNA is TGTGCCAGCAGCCCTACTAGCGGGGGGTATGATACGCAGTATTTT. This chain joins TRBV5-4 and TRBJ2-3; the match to TRBD2 covers 12 bases. The CDR3 is 15 residues long. Germline V CDR1 and CDR2: SGHNT, YYREEE (reference sequence). Germline trimming cut 4 bases from V and 6 bases from J; bases unmatched to any gene: 6.

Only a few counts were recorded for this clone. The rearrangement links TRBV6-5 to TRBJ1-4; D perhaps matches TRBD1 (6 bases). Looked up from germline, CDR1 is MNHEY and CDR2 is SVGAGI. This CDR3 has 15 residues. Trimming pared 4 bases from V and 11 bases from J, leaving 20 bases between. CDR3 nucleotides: TGTGCCAGCAGTTTGGACAGACCCAACTTCTCGAAACTGTTTTTT. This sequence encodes CASSLDRPNFSKLFF.

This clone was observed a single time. The CDR3 DNA follows: TGCGCCAGCAGCTTGGGACTAGCGGGGGGAGAGACCCAGTACTTC. The encoded protein is CASSLGLAGGETQYF. The chain links TRBV5-1 to TRBJ2-5; 13 nucleotides match TRBD2. CDR1 and CDR2 from the germline V gene are SGHRS and YFSETQ. V gave up 0 bases and J gave up 4 bases; unmatched junction bases: 0. The CDR3 has 15 residues.

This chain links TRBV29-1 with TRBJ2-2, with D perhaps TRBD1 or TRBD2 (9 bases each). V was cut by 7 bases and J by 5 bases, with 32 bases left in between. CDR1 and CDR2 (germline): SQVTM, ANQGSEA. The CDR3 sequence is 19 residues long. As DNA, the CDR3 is TGCAGCGCCCTAAGGAGGACAGGGGTTCGCGCGGGGGGGACCGGGGAGCTGTTTTTT. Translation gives CSALRRTGVRAGGTGELFF.